The next 27 T cell receptor beta chains were all read from a single sample in a study of T-cell reconstitution after alpha-beta-depleted transplantation in children. Researchers prepared the TCRbeta library using unique molecular identifiers, the study reports. TCRdb reprocessed the PCR reads via MiXCR and lists one record per CDR3 protein. The table lists over 400,000 distinct CDR3 sequences, approximately 13% of them singletons. Specimen: PBMCs from the stem cell graft donor, collected from the stem cell graft. The receptor source for this set is a human donor who donated a stem cell graft to a child with combined immunodeficiency.

Only a few counts were recorded for this clonotype. The chain uses TRBV20-1 and TRBJ1-5, with 8 bases identical to TRBD1. Germline V lookup: CDR1 DFQATT, CDR2 SNEGSKA (reference sequence). This CDR3 spans 16 amino acids. With V trimmed by 2 bases and J by 4 bases, 10 bases remained unmatched. The CDR3 nucleotides are TGCAGTGCTAGATTAGGAAGGACAGGGTGGAATCAGCCCCAGCATTTT. This codes for CSARLGRTGWNQPQHF.

The sample holds a few counts of this clonotype. The rearrangement joins TRBV6-5 to TRBJ2-1; 8 positions match TRBD2. This CDR3 has 18 amino acids. V trimming: 0 bases; J trimming: 4 bases; junction bases outside the gene matches: 11. Germline CDR1 and CDR2: MNHEY and SVGAGI. CDR3 amino acids: CASSYSIVRGALYNEQFF. DNA of the CDR3: TGTGCCAGCAGTTACTCGATTGTGCGGGGGGCGCTTTACAATGAGCAGTTCTTC.

This rearrangement joins TRBV5-1 to TRBJ2-1; D not certain. The V end was cut by 0 bases, the J end by 2 bases, with 9 bases between. CDR1 and CDR2 from the germline V gene are SGHRS and YFSETQ. The CDR3 extends over 15 amino acids. The CDR3 DNA follows: TGCGCCAGCAGCTTGGAAACCATAACCTACAATGAGCAGTTCTTC. It is translated as CASSLETITYNEQFF.

This clonotype has just a few counts. The chain employs TRBV7-6 and TRBJ2-5; perhaps TRBD2 as D (5 bases). Deletions cut 5 bases from V and 2 bases from J, with 12 bases between. This CDR3 is built from 14 residues. CDR1 and CDR2 (germline): SGHVS, FNYEAQ. DNA for the CDR3: TGTGCCAGCAGCGGACGGGGTACACAAGAGACCCAGTACTTC. Protein product: CASSGRGTQETQYF.

The rearrangement links TRBV10-3 to TRBJ2-7, with 8 nucleotides matching TRBD1. The trim removed 3 bases at V and 3 bases at J, leaving 4 bases unmatched. The CDR3 has 14 residues. The V gene's germline CDR1 is ENHRY and CDR2 SYGVKD. Here the CDR3 reads CAISDRDRRYEQYF. As DNA, the CDR3 is TGTGCCATCAGTGACCGGGACAGGCGCTACGAGCAGTACTTC.

This clonotype was counted a few times. The chain carries TRBV4-1 and TRBJ2-2, with a possible D match to TRBD2 (5 bases). The CDR3 is 16 residues long. From germline, CDR1 is MGHRA and CDR2 YSYEKL. Between the trimmed V and J ends, which lost 0 bases and 5 bases, there was a span of 13 bases. CDR3 coding DNA: TGCGCCAGCAGCCAAGATGCGGGTGTGGGAACCGGGGAGCTGTTTTTT. Translated, it gives CASSQDAGVGTGELFF.

With respect to this clonotype: Its ends do not fully match the called genes, so a read error is possible. V is TRBV6-1 and J is TRBJ2-7; 10 bases line up with TRBD1. Germline lookup yields CDR1 MNHNS and CDR2 SASEGT. This CDR3 is built from 13 residues. The CDR3 here is CDSSTGQGNEQYF. The CDR3 nucleotides read TGTGACAGCAGCACGGGACAGGGGAACGAGCAGTACTTC.

This clonotype was found a few times. The chain couples TRBV9 to TRBJ2-2; D is ambiguous. Germline lookup yields CDR1 SGDLS and CDR2 YYNGEE. V was trimmed by 0 bases and J by 1 base, leaving 10 bases between them. CDR3 length equals 16 residues. CDR3 residues: CASSVVIAGNTGELFF. The CDR3 DNA reads TGTGCCAGCAGCGTAGTGATCGCTGGGAACACCGGGGAGCTGTTTTTT.

Many counts were recorded for this clonotype. The V and J genes are TRBV12-3 or TRBV12-4 and TRBJ2-3; 11 nucleotides match TRBD2. The CDR3 runs to 16 residues. J lost 2 bases, V lost 4 bases, and 5 bases had no gene match. CDR3 residues: CASSWISGGATDTQYF. CDR3 sequence (DNA): TGTGCCAGCAGTTGGATTAGCGGGGGGGCCACAGATACGCAGTATTTT.

The chain employs TRBV3-1 and TRBJ2-6; D tentatively reads TRBD1 or TRBD2 (5 bases each). The CDR3 is 12 residues long. The V gene's germline CDR1 is LGHDT and CDR2 YNNKEL (reference sequence). V lost 8 bases to trimming and J lost 14 bases, with 16 bases between them. The CDR3 sequence is CASGDGTGFLTF. The CDR3 nucleotides are TGTGCCAGCGGGGATGGGACCGGCTTCCTGACTTTC.

There are many counts of this clonotype. This chain connects TRBV27 to TRBJ2-3; maybe TRBD1 (7 bases). V lost 6 bases and J 1 base, leaving 17 bases between the germline ends. Germline assignment: CDR1 MNHEY and CDR2 SMNVEV (reference sequence). CDR3 length: 16 residues. CDR3 amino acids: CASSSPGGSGTDTQYF. The CDR3 DNA reads TGTGCCAGCAGCTCACCAGGGGGGTCGGGCACAGATACGCAGTATTTT.

This clonotype has a count of ten or more. The J gene is TRBJ2-2, the V gene TRBV5-5; D gene ambiguous. The germline V gene has CDR1 SGHKS and CDR2 YYEKEE (reference sequence). CDR3 size: 13 residues. V lost 6 bases, J lost 6 bases, and 12 bases lay in between. The CDR3: CASTRSAAGELFF. In nucleotides, the CDR3 is TGTGCCAGCACCCGATCAGCTGCCGGGGAGCTGTTTTTT. Using reference TRBV5-5 and TRBJ2-2 for the parts outside the CDR3, the full variable domain is DAGVTQSPTHLIKTRGQQVTLRCSPISGHKSVSWYQQVLGQGPQFIFQYYEKEERGRGNFPDRFSARQFPNYSSELNVNALLLGDSALYLCASTRSAAGELFFGEGSRLTVL.

This clonotype was recorded a few times. The chain has TRBV6-1 and TRBJ2-5; TRBD2 matches at 14 bases. The J segment lost 5 bases and the V segment lost 7 bases, leaving 6 bases of the junction unmatched. CDR3 length: 15 amino acids. Germline V CDR1 and CDR2: MNHNS, SASEGT. CDR3 in amino acids: CASTRGTSGSETQYF. The CDR3 region has the DNA TGTGCCAGCACTCGCGGGACTAGCGGGAGTGAGACCCAGTACTTC.

This clonotype was counted at least ten times. This chain joins TRBV9 and TRBJ2-3; weak D call: TRBD1 (6 bases). CDR3 size: 14 residues. V gave up 2 bases and J gave up 3 bases, with 10 bases separating them. From germline, CDR1 is SGDLS and CDR2 YYNGEE. The CDR3 sequence is CASSVGTLTDTQYF. CDR3 DNA sequence: TGTGCCAGCAGCGTTGGGACACTAACAGATACGCAGTATTTT. Using reference TRBV9 and TRBJ2-3 for the parts outside the CDR3, the full variable domain is DSGVTQTPKHLITATGQRVTLRCSPRSGDLSVYWYQQSLDQGLQFLIQYYNGEERAKGNILERFSAQQFPDLHSELNLSSLELGDSALYFCASSVGTLTDTQYFGPGTRLTVL.

A few counts support this clonotype. The gene calls are TRBV29-1 and TRBJ2-2; tentatively, D is TRBD1 (6 bases). The CDR3 runs 13 residues. CDR1 and CDR2 (germline): SQVTM, ANQGSEA. The ends were cut back, 7 bases at V and 4 bases at J, with 13 bases in the middle. The CDR3 loop reads CSASEGVTGELFF. For the CDR3, the DNA is TGCAGCGCGTCCGAGGGGGTCACCGGGGAGCTGTTTTTT.

In its sample, this clonotype was seen a few times. The chain has TRBV4-3 and TRBJ2-1; 9 bases align to TRBD2. V shed 2 bases, J shed 4 bases, and the junction held 6 bases outside the gene matches. The CDR3 consists of 16 residues. Germline loops: CDR1 LGHNA, CDR2 YSLEER. The CDR3 is CASSQMAGGGYNEQFF. The CDR3 coding sequence is TGCGCCAGCAGCCAAATGGCGGGAGGGGGGTACAATGAGCAGTTCTTC.

The chain links TRBV4-3 to TRBJ1-6; no definite D call. The CDR3 consists of 16 residues. Germline CDR1 LGHNA, CDR2 YSLEER. Trimming shortened V by 1 base and J by 0 bases, and 7 bases separated the two germline ends. The CDR3 DNA reads as TGCGCCAGCAGCCAAGTTTCTAGCTCCTATAATTCACCCCTCCACTTT. The encoded protein is CASSQVSSSYNSPLHF.

This clonotype was seen more than once but under ten times. The chain recombines TRBV20-1 with TRBJ2-5; 7 nucleotides line up with TRBD1. The CDR3 loop spans 16 amino acids. V shed 4 bases, J shed 3 bases, and the junction held 14 bases outside the gene matches. CDR1 DFQATT and CDR2 SNEGSKA come from the germline V gene (reference sequence). CDR3 protein: CSATTGQVKWKETQYF. DNA of the CDR3: TGCAGTGCTACTACCGGACAGGTGAAATGGAAAGAGACCCAGTACTTC.

This clonotype was observed a handful of times. This chain connects TRBV5-1 to TRBJ2-5; 9 bases are a match to TRBD1. The CDR3 is made up of 15 amino acids. CDR1 and CDR2 (germline): SGHRS, YFSETQ. V lost 3 bases and J lost 5; bases outside the gene matches: 8. The CDR3 bases are TGCGCCAGCAGCTATGGACAGGGGATTGGGGAGACCCAGTACTTC. Its translation: CASSYGQGIGETQYF. Together with reference TRBV5-1 and TRBJ2-5, the CDR3 gives the full variable domain: KAGVTQTPRYLIKTRGQQVTLSCSPISGHRSVSWYQQTPGQGLQFLFEYFSETQRNKGNFPGRFSGRQFSNSRSEMNVSTLELGDSALYLCASSYGQGIGETQYFGPGTRLLVL.

The rearrangement links TRBV5-1 to TRBJ1-1; a weak D match, TRBD1 (6 bases). The ends were cut back, 5 bases at V and 5 bases at J, with 19 bases in the middle. The CDR3 has 15 residues. Germline V gives CDR1 SGHRS, CDR2 YFSETQ. The CDR3 loop is CASSHGQRGRTEAFF. The CDR3 region has the DNA TGCGCCAGCAGTCACGGACAAAGGGGGAGAACTGAAGCTTTCTTT.

This chain's CDR3 is CASSRHRNYGYTF. CDR3 DNA: TGTGCCAGCAGTCGACACCGAAACTATGGCTACACCTTC. The genes are TRBV12-3 or TRBV12-4 and TRBJ1-2; D is unclear. The CDR3 runs 13 residues. V dropped 5 bases and J dropped 2 bases, with 9 bases sitting between them.

This clonotype was observed a handful of times. This chain joins TRBV12-3 or TRBV12-4 and TRBJ1-6; D gene ambiguous. V was trimmed by 1 base and J by 6 bases, leaving 7 bases between them. The CDR3 is 14 residues long. The CDR3 nucleotides read TGTGCCAGCAGTTTAGGCAGCTCTAATTCACCCCTCCACTTT. This codes for CASSLGSSNSPLHF.

This clonotype appeared a few times. The chain is built from TRBV29-1 and TRBJ2-2, with 8 bases matching TRBD1. The CDR3 extends over 16 amino acids. V gave up 4 bases and J gave up 0 bases; unmatched junction bases: 7. Germline values: CDR1 SQVTM, CDR2 ANQGSEA. The CDR3 protein is CSVVPGQGANTGELFF. Written as DNA, the CDR3 is TGCAGCGTTGTCCCCGGACAGGGCGCGAACACCGGGGAGCTGTTTTTT.

This clonotype came up a few times. The chain links TRBV20-1 to TRBJ1-1; no firm D call. CDR1 is DFQATT and CDR2 is SNEGSKA in the germline V gene (reference sequence). V lost 2 bases and J lost 8, with 15 bases in between. The CDR3 sequence is 13 residues long. CDR3 amino acids: CSARLSGGSEAFF. The CDR3 DNA follows: TGCAGTGCTAGATTGTCGGGTGGTAGCGAAGCTTTCTTT.

V and J are TRBV20-1 and TRBJ2-1, with D possibly TRBD2 on 5 matching bases. Trimming took 0 bases from V and 4 from J, leaving 13 bases between them. The CDR3 loop spans 15 amino acids. Germline loops: CDR1 DFQATT, CDR2 SNEGSKA (reference sequence). The CDR3 sequence is CSARDSRVNYNEQFF. The CDR3 coding sequence is TGCAGTGCTAGAGATTCGCGGGTTAATTACAATGAGCAGTTCTTC.

The CDR3 DNA follows: TGTGCCACCAACCGGGGCGGTTTGAACACTGAAGCTTTCTTT. Translation gives CATNRGGLNTEAFF. The V and J genes are TRBV15 and TRBJ1-1; D perhaps matches TRBD1 (5 bases). The germline V and J ends were trimmed by 7 bases and 0 bases, with 12 bases remaining between them. Germline loops: CDR1 LNHNV, CDR2 YYDKDF (reference sequence). The CDR3 has 14 residues.

This clonotype was seen a few times. The V gene is TRBV12-3 or TRBV12-4, the J gene TRBJ2-7; the match to TRBD1 covers 9 bases. V was pared by 6 bases and J by 3 bases, with 12 bases of the junction left unmatched. CDR3 length: 16 amino acids. CDR3 coding DNA: TGTGCCAGCAGCCCTATTCTGGGACAGGGAAGCTACGAGCAGTACTTC. Translated: CASSPILGQGSYEQYF.